This is a list of T cell receptor beta chains from one sample in a study of blood T cell repertoires in COVID-19. Clones were sequenced by immunoSEQ multiplex PCR, and TCRdb holds only the in-frame ones, with some missing. The table records about 240,000 clones, under 85% of them present only once. Sequenced material: peripheral blood. These receptors were obtained from a man aged 25-45 years who had recovered from COVID-19. Each CDR3 is given with its conserved first and last residue. A D gene is named only where the DNA matches it firmly. A row's size may be missing; if present it is once, few, many or a size class.

NA	TRBV3-1/TRBV3-2	TRBD2	TRBJ2-1	CASSQRLAGNEQFF	TGTGCCAGCAGCCAGAGACTAGCCGGCAATGAGCAGTTCTTC
NA	TRBV3-1/TRBV3-2	NA	TRBJ1-5	CASSLGHTNSNQPQHF	TGTGCCAGCAGCCTTGGACACACTAATAGCAATCAGCCCCAGCATTTT
NA	TRBV7-9	TRBD1	TRBJ1-2	CASSEGTGNYGYTF	TGTGCCAGCAGCGAAGGGACAGGAAACTATGGCTACACCTTC
NA	TRBV3-1/TRBV3-2	TRBD1	TRBJ1-2	CASSPGTAYGYTF	TGTGCCAGCAGCCCTGGGACAGCCTATGGCTACACCTTC
NA	TRBV4-2	TRBD2	TRBJ2-4	CASSQVLSGGGQNIQYF	TGTGCCAGCAGCCAAGTCCTGAGCGGGGGGGGCCAAAACATTCAGTACTTC
NA	TRBV7-3	NA	TRBJ2-3	CASSLNAGGTDTQYF	TGTGCCAGCAGCTTAAACGCAGGGGGCACAGATACGCAGTATTTT
once	TRBV19	TRBD2	TRBJ2-3	CASSIEGSGGASTQYF	TGTGCCAGTAGTATAGAGGGTAGCGGGGGGGCCAGTACGCAGTATTTT
NA	TRBV11-2	NA	TRBJ1-1	CASSLGGRMNTEAFF	TGTGCCAGCAGCTTAGGGGGCAGGATGAACACTGAAGCTTTCTTT
NA	TRBV5-8	TRBD1	TRBJ1-1	CASSLGDRGREAFF	TGTGCCAGCAGCTTGGGGGACAGGGGGCGCGAAGCTTTCTTT
NA	TRBV6-5	TRBD1	TRBJ1-2	CASSRGQLYGYTF	TGTGCCAGCAGCCGGGGACAGCTTTATGGCTACACCTTC
NA	TRBV28	TRBD1	TRBJ1-1	CASSYPNRGRMDTEAFF	TGTGCCAGCAGTTACCCAAACAGGGGGCGAATGGACACTGAAGCTTTCTTT
few	TRBV19	NA	TRBJ1-1	CASSIGRANTEAFF	TGTGCCAGTAGTATAGGTCGCGCGAACACTGAAGCTTTCTTT
NA	TRBV19	NA	TRBJ1-1	CASTLGSDMNTEAFF	TGTGCCAGTACCCTAGGGAGCGACATGAACACTGAAGCTTTCTTT
NA	TRBV5-1	TRBD2	TRBJ2-5	CASSFRAGGGETQYF	TGCGCCAGCAGCTTCCGAGCGGGGGGAGGGGAGACCCAGTACTTC
NA	TRBV25-1	TRBD1	TRBJ1-2	CASSEKGAAQTYGYTF	TGTGCCAGCAGTGAAAAGGGGGCGGCCCAAACCTATGGCTACACCTTC
few	TRBV12-3/TRBV12-4	NA	TRBJ1-2	CASRAPGNYGYTF	TGTGCCAGCAGAGCCCCAGGGAACTATGGCTACACCTTC
NA	TRBV6-1	TRBD1	TRBJ1-5	CASSENRGQPQHF	TGTGCCAGCAGTGAAAACAGGGGACAGCCCCAGCATTTT
NA	TRBV5-1	TRBD2	TRBJ2-2	CASSYEPGLDITGELFF	TGCGCCAGCAGCTACGAACCGGGACTAGATATCACCGGGGAGCTGTTTTTT
NA	TRBV6-5	TRBD1	TRBJ1-5	CASRGGTGGGQPQHF	TGTGCCAGCAGGGGGGGGACAGGGGGAGGACAGCCCCAGCATTTT
many	TRBV13	NA	TRBJ1-4	CASSLSSDSATNEKLFF	TGTGCCAGCAGCTTAAGTTCGGACAGTGCAACTAATGAAAAACTGTTTTTT
NA	TRBV29-1	NA	TRBJ2-5	CSVERTLETQYF	TGCAGCGTTGAAAGGACTTTGGAGACCCAGTACTTC
NA	TRBV3-1/TRBV3-2	NA	TRBJ2-5	CASSPPLAKETQYF	TGTGCCAGCAGCCCACCCCTAGCGAAAGAGACCCAGTACTTC
NA	TRBV18	NA	TRBJ1-4	CASSPELATNEKLFF	TGTGCCAGCTCACCTGAACTTGCAACTAATGAAAAACTGTTTTTT
NA	TRBV7-2	NA	TRBJ1-2	CASSLGASNYGYTF	TGTGCCAGCAGCTTAGGGGCCAGTAACTATGGCTACACCTTC
NA	TRBV28	TRBD1	TRBJ2-5	CASRRGRQETQYF	TGTGCCAGCAGGAGGGGGCGGCAGGAGACCCAGTACTTC
NA	TRBV7-6	TRBD1	TRBJ2-1	CASSWGTGRPGGSYNEQFF	TGTGCCAGCAGCTGGGGGACAGGGCGGCCGGGGGGCAGCTACAATGAGCAGTTCTTC
NA	TRBV2	NA	TRBJ2-5	CASGGGVQETQYF	TGTGCCAGTGGCGGGGGCGTCCAAGAGACCCAGTACTTC
NA	TRBV3-1/TRBV3-2	NA	TRBJ1-6	CASSQPPVVGPSPLHF	TGTGCCAGCAGCCAACCGCCCGTGGTGGGGCCCTCACCCCTCCACTTT
many	TRBV19	TRBD1	TRBJ2-7	CASSITGTGGSEQYF	TGTGCCAGTAGTATAACCGGGACAGGGGGCTCCGAGCAGTACTTC
NA	TRBV18	TRBD1	TRBJ2-5	CASSPRTGEVETQYF	TGTGCCAGCTCTCCGCGGACAGGGGAGGTCGAGACCCAGTACTTC
NA	TRBV5-1	TRBD2	TRBJ2-5	CASSFTLAGEETQYF	TGCGCCAGCAGCTTTACACTAGCGGGGGAAGAGACCCAGTACTTC
NA	TRBV6-5	NA	TRBJ1-1	CASSLQAEGEAFF	TGTGCCAGCAGTTTACAGGCTGAAGGGGAAGCTTTCTTT
NA	TRBV5-1	NA	TRBJ2-2	CASRSGLPGELFF	TGCGCCAGCAGATCAGGGCTGCCCGGGGAGCTGTTTTTT
NA	TRBV5-1	NA	TRBJ2-2	CASSLAAGRNTGELFF	TGCGCCAGCAGCTTGGCTGCAGGGCGGAACACCGGGGAGCTGTTTTTT
NA	TRBV10-3	NA	TRBJ1-1	CAIRGGGPNTEAFF	TGTGCCATCAGGGGCGGGGGACCGAACACTGAAGCTTTCTTT
NA	TRBV5-1	NA	TRBJ2-3	CASNRGGSADTQYF	TGCGCCAGCAATCGGGGAGGAAGTGCAGATACGCAGTATTTT
NA	TRBV6-5	NA	TRBJ2-5	CASTPDGGLETQYF	TGTGCCAGCACCCCAGACGGGGGTTTAGAGACCCAGTACTTC
NA	TRBV18	TRBD1	TRBJ2-2	CASSPPGQGYTGELFF	TGTGCCAGCTCACCACCGGGACAGGGGTACACCGGGGAGCTGTTTTTT
NA	TRBV6-5	NA	TRBJ1-2	CATTGMGPNYGYTF	TGTGCCACCACAGGGATGGGGCCTAACTATGGCTACACCTTC
NA	TRBV6-4	NA	TRBJ1-6	CRTRQAPLHF	TGTCGGACAAGGCAAGCACCCCTCCACTTT
NA	TRBV12-3/TRBV12-4	NA	TRBJ1-2	CASSRSVGYTF	TGTGCCAGCAGTCGTAGCGTCGGCTACACCTTC
NA	TRBV28	TRBD1	TRBJ1-2	CASSSGQGNLYGYTF	TGTGCCAGCAGTTCCGGACAGGGGAACCTCTATGGCTACACCTTC
NA	TRBV28	NA	TRBJ1-1	CASSSGTEAFF	TGTGCCAGCAGTTCGGGCACTGAAGCTTTCTTT
NA	TRBV5-1	TRBD1	TRBJ1-2	CASSLQGDGYTF	TGCGCCAGCAGCTTGCAGGGGGATGGCTACACCTTC
few	TRBV5-1	TRBD1	TRBJ1-1	CASANRGNTEAFF	TGCGCCAGCGCGAACAGGGGAAACACTGAAGCTTTCTTT